Described below is a single T cell receptor beta chain sequence and its context. As yet, its antigen is unknown. TCRdb keeps only in-frame clones here, not all; method: immunoSEQ multiplex PCR. In the table there are tens of thousands of clones, 80% to 90% of which are singletons. The data stem from a study of lymphopenia after photon versus proton radiotherapy. Study-level results: A bigger post-nadir fall in TCR diversity correlated inversely with survival time in deceased patients. Relative stability marked proton patients; photon patients lost diversity and naive cells. Survival link was tested only in deceased patients; proton benefit remains a possibility.

This receptor was identified in a man older than 75 with esophageal cancer. The sequenced sample was peripheral blood, obtained from a patient treated with proton-based radiotherapy.

The CDR3: CASSEVAGGRRNEQFF. CDR3 nucleotides: TGTGCCAGCAGTGAAGTCGCGGGGGGGAGAAGGAATGAGCAGTTCTTC. The chain recombines TRBV25-1 with TRBJ2-1, with 9 nucleotides matching TRBD2. The CDR3 totals 16 residues. Per the germline V gene, CDR1 is MGHDK and CDR2 is SYGVNS. V was pared by 2 bases and J by 7 bases, with 9 bases of the junction left unmatched.